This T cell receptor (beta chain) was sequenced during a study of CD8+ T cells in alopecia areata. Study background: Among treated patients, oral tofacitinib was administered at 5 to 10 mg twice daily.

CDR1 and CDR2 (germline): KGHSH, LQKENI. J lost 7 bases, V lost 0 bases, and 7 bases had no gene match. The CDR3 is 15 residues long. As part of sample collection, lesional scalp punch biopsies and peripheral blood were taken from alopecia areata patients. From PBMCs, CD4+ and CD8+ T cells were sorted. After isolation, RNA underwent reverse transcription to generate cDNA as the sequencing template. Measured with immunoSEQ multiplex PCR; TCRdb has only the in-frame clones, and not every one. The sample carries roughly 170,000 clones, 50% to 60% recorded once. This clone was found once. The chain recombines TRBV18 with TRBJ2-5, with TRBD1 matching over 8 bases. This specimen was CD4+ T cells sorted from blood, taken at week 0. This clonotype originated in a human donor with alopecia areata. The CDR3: CASSPPSGQGWTQYF. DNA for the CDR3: TGTGCCAGCTCACCACCGAGCGGACAGGGATGGACCCAGTACTTC. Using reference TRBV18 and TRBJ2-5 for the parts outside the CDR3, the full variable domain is NAGVMQNPRHLVRRRGQEARLRCSPMKGHSHVYWYRQLPEEGLKFMVYLQKENIIDESGMPKERFSAEFPKEGPSILRIQQVVRGDSAAYFCASSPPSGQGWTQYFGPGTRLLVL.